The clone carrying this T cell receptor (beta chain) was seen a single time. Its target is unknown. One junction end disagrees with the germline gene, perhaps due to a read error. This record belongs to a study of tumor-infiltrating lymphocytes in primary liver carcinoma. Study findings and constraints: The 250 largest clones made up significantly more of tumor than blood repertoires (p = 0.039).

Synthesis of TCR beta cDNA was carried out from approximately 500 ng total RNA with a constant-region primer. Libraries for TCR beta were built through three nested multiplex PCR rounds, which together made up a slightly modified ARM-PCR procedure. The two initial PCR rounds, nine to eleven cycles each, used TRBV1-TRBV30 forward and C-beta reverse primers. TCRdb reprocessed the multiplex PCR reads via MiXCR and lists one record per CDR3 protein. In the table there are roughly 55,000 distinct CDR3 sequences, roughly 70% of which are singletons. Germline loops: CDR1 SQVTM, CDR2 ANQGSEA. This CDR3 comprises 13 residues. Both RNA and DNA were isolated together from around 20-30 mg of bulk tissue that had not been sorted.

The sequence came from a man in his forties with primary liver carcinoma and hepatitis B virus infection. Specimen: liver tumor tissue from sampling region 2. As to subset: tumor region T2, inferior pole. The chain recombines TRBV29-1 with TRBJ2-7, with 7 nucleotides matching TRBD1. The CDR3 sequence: CSVEGTGSYEQNF. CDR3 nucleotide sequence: TGCAGCGTTGAAGGGACAGGTTCCTACGAGCAGAACTTC.